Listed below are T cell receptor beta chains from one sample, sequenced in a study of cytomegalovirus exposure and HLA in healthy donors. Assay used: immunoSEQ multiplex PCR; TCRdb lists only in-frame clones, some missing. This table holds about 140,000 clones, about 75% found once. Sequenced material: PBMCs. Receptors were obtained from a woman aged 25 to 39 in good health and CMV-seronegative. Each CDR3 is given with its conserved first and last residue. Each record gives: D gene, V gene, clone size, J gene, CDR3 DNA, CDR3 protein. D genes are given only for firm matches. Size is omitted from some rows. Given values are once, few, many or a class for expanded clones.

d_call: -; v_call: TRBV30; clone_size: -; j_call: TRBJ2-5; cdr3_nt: TGTGCCTCCACTGACAGATCACAAGAGACCCAGTACTTC; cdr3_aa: CASTDRSQETQYF
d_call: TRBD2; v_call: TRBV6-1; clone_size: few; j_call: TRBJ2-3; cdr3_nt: TGTGCCAGCGCCCGGGACTATAGCACAGATACGCAGTATTTT; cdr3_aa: CASARDYSTDTQYF
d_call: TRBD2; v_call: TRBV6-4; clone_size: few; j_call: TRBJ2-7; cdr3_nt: TGTGCCAGCAGTGGACGCGGGAGTAGCTACGAGCAGTACTTC; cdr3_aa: CASSGRGSSYEQYF
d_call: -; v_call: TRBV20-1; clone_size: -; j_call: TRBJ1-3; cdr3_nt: TGCAGTGCTAATAATGGAAACACCATATATTTT; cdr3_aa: CSANNGNTIYF
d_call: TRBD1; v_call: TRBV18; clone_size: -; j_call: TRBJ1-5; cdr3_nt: TGTGCCAGCTCACTGGACAGGGACCAGCCCCAGCATTTT; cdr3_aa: CASSLDRDQPQHF
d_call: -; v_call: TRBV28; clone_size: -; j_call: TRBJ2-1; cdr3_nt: TGTGCCAGCGCGGGTAACGGCCTATTGGACAATGAGCAGTTCTTC; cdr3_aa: CASAGNGLLDNEQFF
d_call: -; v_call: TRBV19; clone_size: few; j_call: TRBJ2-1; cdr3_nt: TGTGCCAGTAGTCGGAACAGACGGGGGAATGAGCAGTTCTTC; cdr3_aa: CASSRNRRGNEQFF
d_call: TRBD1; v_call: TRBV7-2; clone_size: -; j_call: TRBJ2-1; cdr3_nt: TGTGCCAGCAGCCTTAACGCCCCCGGGACAGGGACAGGTGAGCAGTTCTTC; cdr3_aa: CASSLNAPGTGTGEQFF
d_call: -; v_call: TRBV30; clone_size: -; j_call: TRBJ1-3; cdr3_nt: TGTGCCTGGAGTCGGGGTAACTCTGGAAACACCATATATTTT; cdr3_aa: CAWSRGNSGNTIYF
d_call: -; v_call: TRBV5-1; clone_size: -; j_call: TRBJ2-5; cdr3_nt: TGCGCCAGCAGCCAGCATGCGCCAGGCGCGGAGACCCAGTACTTC; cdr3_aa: CASSQHAPGAETQYF
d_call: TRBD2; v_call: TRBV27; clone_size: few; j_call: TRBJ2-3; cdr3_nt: TGTGCCAGCAGGAGCGGGGGATACACAGATACGCAGTATTTT; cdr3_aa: CASRSGGYTDTQYF
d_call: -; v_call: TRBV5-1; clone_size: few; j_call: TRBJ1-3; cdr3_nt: TGCGCCAGCAGCTTGGAACTCAGGGCCTCTGGAAACACCATATATTTT; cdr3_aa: CASSLELRASGNTIYF
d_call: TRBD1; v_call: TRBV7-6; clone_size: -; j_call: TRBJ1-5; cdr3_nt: TGTGCCAGCAGCCCGGGGACAGGGAATCAGCCCCAGCATTTT; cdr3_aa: CASSPGTGNQPQHF
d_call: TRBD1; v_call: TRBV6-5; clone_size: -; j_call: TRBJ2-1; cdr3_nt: TGTGCCAGCAGTTCCTGGACAGGGGGCTACAATGAGCAGTTCTTC; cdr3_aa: CASSSWTGGYNEQFF
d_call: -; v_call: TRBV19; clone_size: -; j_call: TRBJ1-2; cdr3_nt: TGTGCCAGTAGTATAGACTCGACAGGAAACTATGGCTACACCTTC; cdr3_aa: CASSIDSTGNYGYTF
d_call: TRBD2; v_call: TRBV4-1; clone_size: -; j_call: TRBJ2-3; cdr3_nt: TGCGCCAGCAGCCAAGGAACAGGCGGGAGGGTAACAGATACGCAGTATTTT; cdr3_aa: CASSQGTGGRVTDTQYF
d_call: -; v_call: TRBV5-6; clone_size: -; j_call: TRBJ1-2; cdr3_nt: TGTGCCAGCAGCTTGCCGGAGTTGGGTCAGGGAAACTATGGCTACACCTTC; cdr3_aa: CASSLPELGQGNYGYTF
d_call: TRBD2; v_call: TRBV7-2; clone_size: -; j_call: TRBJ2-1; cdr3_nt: TGTGCCAGCAGCCCACAGCAACCGGGACTAGGATCGCGGAATGAGCAGTTCTTC; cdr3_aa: CASSPQQPGLGSRNEQFF
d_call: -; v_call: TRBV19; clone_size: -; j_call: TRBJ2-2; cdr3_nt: TGTGCCAGTAGTTTCGGATGGGGCCGGACCGGGGAGCTGTTTTTT; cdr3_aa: CASSFGWGRTGELFF
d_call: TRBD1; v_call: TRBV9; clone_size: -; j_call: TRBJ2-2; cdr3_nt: TGTGCCAGCAGCCTTATGGGACAGGGTAATCCCGGGGAGCTGTTTTTT; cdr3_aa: CASSLMGQGNPGELFF
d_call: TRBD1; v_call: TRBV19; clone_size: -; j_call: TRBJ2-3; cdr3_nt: TGTGCCAGTAGTATAGGGACAGGGGCAACAGATACGCAGTATTTT; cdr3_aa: CASSIGTGATDTQYF
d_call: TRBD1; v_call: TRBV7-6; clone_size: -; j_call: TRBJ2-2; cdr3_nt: TGTGCCAGCAGCTTCCCATTGACAGGGGCCACCGGGGAGCTGTTTTTT; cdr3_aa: CASSFPLTGATGELFF
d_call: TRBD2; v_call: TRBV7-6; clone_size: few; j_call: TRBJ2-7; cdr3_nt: TGTGCCAGCAGCTCGCGGGGGGGTAGCGAGCAGTACTTC; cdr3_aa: CASSSRGGSEQYF
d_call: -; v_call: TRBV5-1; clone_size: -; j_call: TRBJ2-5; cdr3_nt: TGCGCCAGCAGCTCAGGACAGATAGGACAAGAGACCCAGTACTTC; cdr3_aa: CASSSGQIGQETQYF
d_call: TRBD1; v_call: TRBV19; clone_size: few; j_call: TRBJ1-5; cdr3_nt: TGTGCCAGTATAAAGGACAGGGCGGGAGTGGGCAATCAGCCCCAGCATTTT; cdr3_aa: CASIKDRAGVGNQPQHF
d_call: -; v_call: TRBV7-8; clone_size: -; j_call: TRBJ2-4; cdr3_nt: TGTGCCAGCAGCTTAGGTTACAGGGCCGGGACCAAAAACATTCAGTACTTC; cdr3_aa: CASSLGYRAGTKNIQYF
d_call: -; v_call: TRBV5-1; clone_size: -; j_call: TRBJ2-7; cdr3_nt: TGCGCCAGCAGCGTAACAACAGGGACCGACGGCGGGCAGTACTTC; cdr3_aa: CASSVTTGTDGGQYF
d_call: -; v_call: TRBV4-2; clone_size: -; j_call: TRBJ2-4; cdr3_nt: TGTGCCAGCAGCCAGGGCCGGGACAACGAGGGAAACATTCAGTACTTC; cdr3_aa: CASSQGRDNEGNIQYF
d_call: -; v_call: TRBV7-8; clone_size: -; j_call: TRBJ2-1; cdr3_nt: TGTGCCAGCAGCTTGAATCCGGGTCCCTACAATGAGCAGTTCTTC; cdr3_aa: CASSLNPGPYNEQFF
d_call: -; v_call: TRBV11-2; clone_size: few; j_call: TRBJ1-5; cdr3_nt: TGTGCCAGCAGCTTAGTTGCGGGCAGGGGACGCAATCAGCCCCAGCATTTT; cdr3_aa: CASSLVAGRGRNQPQHF
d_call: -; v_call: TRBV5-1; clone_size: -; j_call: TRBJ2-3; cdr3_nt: TGCGCCAGCAGCTTAGGGGGGGGGCTGACAGATACGCAGTATTTT; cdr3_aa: CASSLGGGLTDTQYF
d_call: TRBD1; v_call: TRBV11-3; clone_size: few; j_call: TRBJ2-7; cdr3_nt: TGTGCCAGCAGCTTGGGGACAGGGGGCTACGAGCAGTACTTC; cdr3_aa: CASSLGTGGYEQYF
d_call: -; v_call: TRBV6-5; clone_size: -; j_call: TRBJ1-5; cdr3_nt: TGTGCCAGCAGTAAACAGGGTAGGGATCAGCCCCAGCATTTT; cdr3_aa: CASSKQGRDQPQHF
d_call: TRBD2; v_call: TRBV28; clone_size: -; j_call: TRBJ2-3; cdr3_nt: TGTGCCAGCAGTCCCACGGGGGCGCTAGCGGGAGTTTCCACAGATACGCAGTATTTT; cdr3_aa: CASSPTGALAGVSTDTQYF
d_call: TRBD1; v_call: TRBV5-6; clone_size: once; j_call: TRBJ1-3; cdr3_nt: TGTGCCAGCAGCTCAACCGGGAACAGGGGTACCCCCTCTGGAAACACCATATATTTT; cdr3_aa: CASSSTGNRGTPSGNTIYF